One TCR beta chain is described in this entry. The table lists this clonotype with a few counts. The antigen it binds to is not known. No per-base quality is available; no much larger clone lies one base away. These reads were obtained on an Illumina HiSeq 2500. TCR beta libraries were prepared by quantitative 5'-RACE with molecular barcodes. On the authors' methods: A new computational method, built on a probabilistic model of VDJ rearrangement, was used to identify disease-linked TCR variants. TCRdb's own reprocessing of the public reads used fastp at Q25 and MiXCR and kept productive beta chains. Entries that share a CDR3 protein sequence are merged under the most common genes and DNA. For this entry, the V and J calls and clone size follow TCRdb and not the study's own pipeline. Recorded for this sample are about 220,000 distinct CDR3 sequences; about a sixth of them occurred a single time. The leading ten clones occupy about 39% of the sample.

This specimen comes from a study of CD8 T cells in ankylosing spondylitis (dated by TCRdb to 2016 to 2017). Looking at the study overall: To find TCR variants linked to disease, the study profiled T cell receptor beta repertoires in ankylosing spondylitis patients and healthy donors. The full study cohort was made up of under 30 ankylosing spondylitis patients and roughly 100 healthy donors. Peripheral blood was sampled, and synovial fluid was also collected from ankylosing spondylitis patients.

What the study reported, not specific to this receptor: The disease-linked clones were reported to be significantly enriched in matched synovial fluid samples from ankylosing spondylitis patients. A CD8+ phenotype was shown by the disease-linked clones, which were found at relatively low frequencies in peripheral blood. Blood from ankylosing spondylitis patients appeared to be characterized by a TCR beta motif composed of several highly homologous amino acid variants. Some of the motif variants had been reported before in the synovial fluid and blood of reactive arthritis patients, a finding that suggests common disease-initiation mechanisms.

Reading from cysteine to phenylalanine, the CDR3 counts 15 amino acids. Only CDR3 DNA remains: 45 bases, in frame from the first base. The germline ends are 21 bases apart after V is trimmed by 5 bases and J by 8 bases. CDR1 and CDR2, looked up from the germline V gene (reference sequence), are SEHNR and FQNEAQ. This chain is built from TRBV7-9 and TRBJ1-1; TRBD1 might be the D gene, on 6 matching bases. Sequenced material: blood, either unsorted or a sorted T cell fraction (not recorded which). The clonotype was recovered from a male donor with ankylosing spondylitis. CDR3 region: CASSERDIVNPEAFF. Here is the DNA: TGTGCCAGCAGCGAAAGGGACATAGTAAACCCCGAAGCTTTCTTT.